The next 14 T cell receptor beta chains were all read from a single sample in a study of prognosis after radiotherapy for stage I lung cancer. CDR3 of TCR beta was amplified from genomic DNA via a two-round multiplex PCR. For every TRBV and TRBJ gene, a specific primer was used in first-round PCR. TCRdb passed the multiplex PCR reads through MiXCR, listing each CDR3 protein once. The sample records 20,000 to 30,000 distinct CDR3 sequences, about 32% being singletons. The starting material was PBMCs, obtained before or after stereotactic body radiation therapy (not recorded which). These receptors all stem from a donor at least 50 years old with non-small cell lung cancer.

This clonotype was detected many times. The chain has TRBV27 and TRBJ2-7; D unclear. The V and J ends lost 5 bases and 2 bases respectively, with 22 bases between them. Germline CDR1 is MNHEY and CDR2 is SMNVEV (reference sequence). The CDR3 is 17 amino acids. As DNA, the CDR3 is TGTGCCAGCAGTCCCGTTTCCTGGGCCTTGCCTCCCTACGAGCAGTACTTC. Protein product: CASSPVSWALPPYEQYF.

This clonotype was found many times. The rearrangement uses TRBV9 and TRBJ1-1; 8 nucleotides match TRBD1. The CDR3 sequence is 14 residues long. Germline CDR1 SGDLS, CDR2 YYNGEE. The V gene end was trimmed by 1 base and the J gene end by 4 bases; junction bases not matched to a gene: 3. CDR3 coding DNA: TGTGCCAGCAGCGTACAGGGGGCGGGCACTGAAGCTTTCTTT. Its translation: CASSVQGAGTEAFF.

This chain links TRBV9 with TRBJ1-2; no reliable D call. Trimming took 0 bases from V and 8 from J, leaving 17 bases between them. This CDR3 is 15 amino acids long. Germline V gives CDR1 SGDLS, CDR2 YYNGEE. The CDR3 here is CASSVDWFGVEGYTF. The CDR3 DNA follows: TGTGCCAGCAGCGTAGACTGGTTTGGGGTGGAAGGCTACACCTTC.

The chain carries TRBV28 and TRBJ1-4; no clear D. The CDR3 covers 17 residues. Trimming removed 4 bases from V and 4 bases from J, with 19 bases in between. The germline V gene has CDR1 MDHEN and CDR2 SYDVKM. DNA of the CDR3: TGTGCCAGCAGTTCCAACCCCGACACTGCGAATAATGAAAAACTGTTTTTT. Its protein is CASSSNPDTANNEKLFF.

This clonotype was found a few times. V and J are TRBV5-1 and TRBJ2-5; TRBD2 agrees at 9 bases. The germline gives CDR1 SGHRS, CDR2 YFSETQ. CDR3 length: 14 residues. V dropped 9 bases and J dropped 4; count of bases not matched to a gene: 10. This CDR3 is CATGEGLASETQYF. As DNA, the CDR3 is TGCGCCACCGGAGAAGGACTAGCGTCAGAGACCCAGTACTTC.

Note on this clonotype: A single base separates this from a much larger clone, so it may be a read error. The chain has TRBV11-2 and TRBJ2-3; 9 bases map to TRBD2. The CDR3 totals 16 residues. Trimming cost V 5 bases and J 1 base; bases outside gene matches: 7. Germline CDR1 reads SGHAT; CDR2 reads FQNNGV. CDR3 loop: CASSEQAGGRTDTQYF. The CDR3 nucleotides read TGTGCCAGCAGCGAACAAGCGGGGGGCCGCACAGATACGCAGTATTTT.

At least ten counts were recorded for this clonotype. The chain links TRBV11-2 to TRBJ2-5; D is ambiguous. Per the germline V gene, CDR1 is SGHAT and CDR2 is FQNNGV. This CDR3 is 13 amino acids long. Trimming left V 3 bases short and J 2 bases short, with 7 bases between. The CDR3 region is CASSLNLQETQYF. In nucleotides, the CDR3 is TGTGCCAGCAGCTTGAACTTACAAGAGACCCAGTACTTC.

This clonotype was seen many times. V is TRBV7-7 and J is TRBJ2-1; D possibly corresponds to TRBD2 (6 bases). The V gene's germline CDR1 is SSHAT and CDR2 FNYEAQ (reference sequence). The CDR3 extends over 11 amino acids. CDR3 DNA: TGTGCTAGCGGCAACGAGAATGAGCAGTTCTTC. As protein: CASGNENEQFF.

This chain connects TRBV19 to TRBJ2-4, with a weak D call TRBD1 (5 bases). The length of the CDR3 is 13 residues. V shed 4 bases and J shed 7 bases, with 11 bases lying between them. CDR1 and CDR2 from the germline V gene are LNHDA and SQIVND (reference sequence). Here the CDR3 reads CASSRGAGNIQYF. In DNA form, the CDR3 reads TGTGCCAGTAGTAGAGGCGCAGGGAACATTCAGTACTTC. Together with reference TRBV19 and TRBJ2-4, the CDR3 gives the full variable domain: DGGITQSPKYLFRKEGQNVTLSCEQNLNHDAMYWYRQDPGQGLRLIYYSQIVNDFQKGDIAEGYSVSREKKESFPLTVTSAQKNPTAFYLCASSRGAGNIQYFGAGTRLSVL.

The chain is built from TRBV7-2 and TRBJ1-2; possible D gene TRBD1, 5 bases. The V and J ends lost 3 bases and 8 bases respectively, with 10 bases between them. Germline values: CDR1 SGHTA, CDR2 FQGNSA. This CDR3 has 12 residues. Here the CDR3 DNA reads TGTGCCAGCAGCTTGGACATTCAAGGCTACACCTTC. Protein product: CASSLDIQGYTF. Variable domain in full (rest from reference TRBV7-2 and TRBJ1-2): GAGVSQSPSNKVTEKGKDVELRCDPISGHTALYWYRQSLGQGLEFLIYFQGNSAPDKSGLPSDRFSAERTGGSVSTLTIQRTQQEDSAVYLCASSLDIQGYTFGSGTRLTVV.

This clonotype has ten or more counts. CDR3 sequence: CASSPRGGTSGNTIYF. The CDR3 nucleotides are TGTGCCAGCAGTCCCCGAGGGGGGACCTCTGGAAACACCATATATTTT. The V call is TRBV28, the J call TRBJ1-3, with D tentatively TRBD1 (6 bases). CDR1 and CDR2 from the germline V gene are MDHEN and SYDVKM. Deletions cut 5 bases from V and 0 bases from J, with 14 bases between. This CDR3 has 16 amino acids.

This clonotype is termed medium-sized. The V call is TRBV28, the J call TRBJ1-5; D possibly corresponds to TRBD1 (6 bases). CDR1 and CDR2 (germline): MDHEN, SYDVKM. V shed 5 bases and J shed 6 bases, with 14 bases lying between them. The CDR3 covers 14 residues. The CDR3 DNA reads TGTGCCAGCAGTCTGGCAGGGGTTGGTCAGCCCCAGCATTTT. Protein: CASSLAGVGQPQHF.

This clonotype was observed at least ten times. The chain employs TRBV7-9 and TRBJ2-7; either TRBD1 or TRBD2 may fit D (5 bases each). The germline CDR1 and CDR2 sequences are SEHNR and FQNEAQ (reference sequence). The CDR3 loop spans 14 amino acids. V was pared by 1 base and J by 4 bases, with 11 bases between. The DNA of the CDR3 is TGTGCCAGCAGCTTAGGGGACCCCCCGTACGAGCAGTACTTC. It yields the protein CASSLGDPPYEQYF.

The chain carries TRBV6-9 and TRBJ2-2, with 9 bases matching TRBD1. After removal of 3 bases from V and 5 bases from J, the junction contained 4 bases not matched to a gene. The CDR3 sequence is 15 residues long. CDR1 is MNHGY and CDR2 is SVAAGI in the germline V gene. This chain's CDR3 is CASSYLGQGTGELFF. CDR3 DNA: TGTGCCAGCAGTTACTTGGGACAGGGAACCGGGGAGCTGTTTTTT.